Below are 14 T cell receptor beta chains sequenced from a single sample in a study of early T cells in non-severe SARS-CoV-2 infection. Each CDR3 protein is one row after TCRdb ran MiXCR on the 5' RACE reads. The sample holds roughly 120,000 distinct CDR3 sequences, just under 15% seen once. Sequencing was performed on whole blood. The receptor set was obtained from an adult who was a healthcare worker with PCR-confirmed SARS-CoV-2 infection or an uninfected control (not recorded which).

This clonotype occurred a few times. The V call is TRBV24-1, the J call TRBJ2-1, with 8 nucleotides matching TRBD2. Germline V CDR1 and CDR2: KGHDR, SFDVKD. This CDR3 is built from 16 residues. Trimming cost V 2 bases and J 7 bases; bases outside gene matches: 9. The chain's CDR3 is CATSDSGVGGENEQFF. The CDR3 DNA is TGTGCCACCAGTGATTCCGGGGTCGGGGGGGAGAATGAGCAGTTCTTC.

This clonotype has just a few counts. The chain joins TRBV12-3 or TRBV12-4 to TRBJ1-4; D unclear. The CDR3 contains 15 residues. With 6 bases removed from V and 4 bases from J, the gap between germline ends came to 15 bases. The CDR3 spells CASSPRERINEKLFF. The CDR3 nucleotides are TGTGCCAGCAGCCCTAGGGAGAGAATTAATGAAAAACTGTTTTTT.

This clonotype has only a few counts. V usage is TRBV10-3 and J usage is TRBJ2-1; the D gene is possibly TRBD2 (6 bases). CDR3 length: 13 residues. Germline lookup yields CDR1 ENHRY and CDR2 SYGVKD. V lost 5 bases, J lost 8 bases, and 13 bases lay in between. CDR3 bases: TGTGCCATCAGTCTACTAGCCGGGGATGAGCAGTTCTTC. This translates into CAISLLAGDEQFF.

This clonotype was seen a few times. V and J are TRBV2 and TRBJ2-2, with TRBD1 identical over 9 bases. The V and J ends lost 7 bases and 4 bases, in that order; junction bases with no gene match: 7. The CDR3 totals 15 residues. Germline lookup yields CDR1 SNHLY and CDR2 FYNNEI. The CDR3 region is CASTRQGGGTGELFF. CDR3 DNA sequence: TGTGCCAGCACGAGACAGGGGGGTGGCACCGGGGAGCTGTTTTTT.

V is TRBV5-1 and J is TRBJ1-1; 11 nucleotides agree with TRBD1. J lost 5 bases, V lost 4 bases, and 10 bases had no gene match. The germline V gene encodes CDR1 SGHRS and CDR2 YFSETQ. The CDR3 totals 16 residues. The CDR3 DNA sequence: TGCGCCAGCAGCGAGGGGACAGGGGGAAGGTCGACTGAAGCTTTCTTT. Translating gives CASSEGTGGRSTEAFF.

The chain recombines TRBV29-1 with TRBJ2-7; tentatively, D is TRBD1 (7 bases). The germline V and J ends were trimmed by 4 bases and 3 bases, with 10 bases remaining between them. In germline, CDR1 is SQVTM, CDR2 ANQGSEA. CDR3 size: 12 residues. CDR3 in DNA: TGCAGCGTTGGCAGGGGGGACTACGAGCAGTACTTC. Amino acid sequence: CSVGRGDYEQYF.

This clonotype was seen at least ten times. V usage is TRBV29-1 and J usage is TRBJ2-5, with 10 positions matching TRBD2. Losses at the gene ends were 6 bases for V and 5 bases for J; bases not matched to a gene: 3. The CDR3 loop spans 12 amino acids. From germline, CDR1 is SQVTM and CDR2 ANQGSEA. In DNA, the CDR3 is TGCAGCGTCTCTAGCGGGGGTGAGACCCAGTACTTC. Amino acids: CSVSSGGETQYF.

The chain uses TRBV5-4 and TRBJ2-7; perhaps D is TRBD1 or TRBD2 (7 bases each). The V end lost 3 bases, the J end lost 2 bases, and 15 bases lay between the germline ends. From germline, CDR1 is SGHNT and CDR2 YYREEE (reference sequence). The CDR3 is 15 amino acids. The CDR3 is CASSSSRGGTYEQYF. In DNA, the CDR3 is TGTGCCAGCAGCTCTAGCAGGGGGGGTACCTACGAGCAGTACTTC. The full variable domain, completed using reference TRBV5-4 and TRBJ2-7, is ETGVTQSPTHLIKTRGQQVTLRCSSQSGHNTVSWYQQALGQGPQFIFQYYREEENGRGNFPPRFSGLQFPNYSSELNVNALELDDSALYLCASSSSRGGTYEQYFGPGTRLTVT.

This clonotype came up a few times. The chain links TRBV4-1 to TRBJ1-1, with D perhaps TRBD1 (5 bases). Trimming removed 4 bases from V and 6 bases from J, with 27 bases in between. CDR3 length: 18 residues. Germline CDR1 MGHRA, CDR2 YSYEKL. The DNA of the CDR3 is TGCGCCAGCAGCCTAGGGCCCATTGGGGACGGCGGCGGGGCTGAAGCTTTCTTT. Amino acids: CASSLGPIGDGGGAEAFF.

Only one count was recorded for this clonotype. One junction end does not reproduce the germline sequence, and a read error may be involved. The chain joins TRBV6-6 to TRBJ2-5, with 11 positions matching TRBD2. In germline, CDR1 is MNHNY, CDR2 SVGAGI (reference sequence). The CDR3 sequence is 16 residues long. The CDR3 here is CASSDSSGGYQETQYF. In DNA form, the CDR3 reads TGTGCCAGCAGTGACTCTAGCGGGGGGTACCAAGAGACCCAGTACTTC.

This clonotype has just a few counts. The chain is built from TRBV20-1 and TRBJ1-2; D perhaps matches TRBD1 (6 bases). This CDR3 is 17 amino acids long. The V gene lost 6 bases and the J gene lost 6 bases, with 29 bases spanning the gap. CDR1 and CDR2 from the germline V gene are DFQATT and SNEGSKA (reference sequence). In DNA form, the CDR3 reads TGCAGTGCAGCCATACCTACGGGGGCATTCCCCACTAATGGCTACACCTTC. This gives the protein CSAAIPTGAFPTNGYTF.

The chain joins TRBV13 to TRBJ2-3; the D is unclear. CDR3 length: 14 residues. Trimming removed 5 bases from V and 6 bases from J, with 15 bases in between. Germline-derived CDR1 and CDR2 are PRHDT and FYEKMQ (reference sequence). The CDR3 nucleotides read TGTGCCAGCAGCCCGTCCTTCCCGTGGGATACGCAGTATTTT. Translation gives CASSPSFPWDTQYF. Full variable domain (missing parts from reference TRBV13 and TRBJ2-3): AAGVIQSPRHLIKEKRETATLKCYPIPRHDTVYWYQQGPGQDPQFLISFYEKMQSDKGSIPDRFSAQQFSDYHSELNMSSLELGDSALYFCASSPSFPWDTQYFGPGTRLTVL.

This clonotype has just a few counts. The V call is TRBV5-1, the J call TRBJ1-2, with D uncertain. Trimming cost V 1 base and J 8 bases, with 15 bases left between them. CDR3 size: 14 residues. Germline V lookup: CDR1 SGHRS, CDR2 YFSETQ. This chain's CDR3 is CASSLNPLRSGYTF. DNA for the CDR3: TGCGCCAGCAGCTTGAACCCCCTCAGGAGCGGCTACACCTTC.

This clonotype was detected only a few times. The chain has TRBV12-3 or TRBV12-4 and TRBJ1-1, with a possible D match to TRBD1 (5 bases). V lost 3 bases to trimming and J lost 6 bases, with 11 bases between them. The CDR3 totals 13 residues. The CDR3, as DNA: TGTGCCAGCAGTTTGGGGGGAATGGCTGAAGCTTTCTTT. This encodes CASSLGGMAEAFF.